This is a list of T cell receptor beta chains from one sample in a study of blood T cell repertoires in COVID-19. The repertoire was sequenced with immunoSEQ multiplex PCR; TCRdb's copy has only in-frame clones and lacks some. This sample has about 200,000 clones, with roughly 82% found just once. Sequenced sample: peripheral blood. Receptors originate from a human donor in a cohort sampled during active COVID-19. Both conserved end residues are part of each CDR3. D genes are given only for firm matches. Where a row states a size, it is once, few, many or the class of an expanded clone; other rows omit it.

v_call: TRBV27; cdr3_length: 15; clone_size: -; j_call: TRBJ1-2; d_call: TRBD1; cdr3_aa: CASSSGTGRLYGYTF; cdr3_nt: TGTGCCAGCAGTTCAGGGACAGGGCGGCTCTATGGCTACACCTTC
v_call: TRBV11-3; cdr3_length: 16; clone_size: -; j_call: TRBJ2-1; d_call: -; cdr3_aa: CASSASGTRPYNEQFF; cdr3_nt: TGTGCCAGCAGCGCATCGGGGACAAGGCCCTACAATGAGCAGTTCTTC
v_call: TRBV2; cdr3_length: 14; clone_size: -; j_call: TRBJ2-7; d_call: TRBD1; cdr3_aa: CASSPGTGDYEQYF; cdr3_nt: TGTGCCAGCAGCCCCGGGACAGGGGATTACGAGCAGTACTTC
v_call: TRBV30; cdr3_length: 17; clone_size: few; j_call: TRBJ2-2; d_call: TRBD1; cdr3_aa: CAWSSFGTGGNTGELFF; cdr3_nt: TGTGCCTGGAGTTCATTCGGGACAGGGGGCAACACCGGGGAGCTGTTTTTT
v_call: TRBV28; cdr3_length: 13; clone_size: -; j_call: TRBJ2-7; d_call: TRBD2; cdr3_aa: CASRLAGPYEQYF; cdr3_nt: TGTGCCAGCAGACTAGCGGGGCCCTACGAGCAGTACTTC
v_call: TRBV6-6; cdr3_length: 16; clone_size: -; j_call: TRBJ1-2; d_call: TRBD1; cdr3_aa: CASSPYASTGEDGYTF; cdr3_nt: TGTGCCAGCAGCCCCTACGCATCGACAGGGGAGGATGGCTACACCTTC
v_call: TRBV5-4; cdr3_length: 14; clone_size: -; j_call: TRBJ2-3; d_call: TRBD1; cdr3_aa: CASSFPGGADTQYF; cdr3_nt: TGTGCCAGCAGCTTCCCAGGGGGCGCAGATACGCAGTATTTT
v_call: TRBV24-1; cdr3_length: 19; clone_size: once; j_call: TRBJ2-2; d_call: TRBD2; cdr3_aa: CATSDLGAGLDPHHGELFF; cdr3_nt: TGTGCCACCAGTGATTTAGGGGCGGGACTAGATCCCCACCACGGGGAGCTGTTTTTT
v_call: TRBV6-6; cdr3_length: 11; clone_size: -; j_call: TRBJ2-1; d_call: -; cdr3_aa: CASRLTGRQFF; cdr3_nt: TGTGCCAGCAGATTAACAGGGCGGCAGTTCTTC
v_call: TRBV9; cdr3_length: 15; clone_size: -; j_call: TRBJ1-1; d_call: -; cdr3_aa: CASSPTGTKNTEAFF; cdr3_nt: TGTGCCAGCAGCCCGACCGGGACAAAGAACACTGAAGCTTTCTTT
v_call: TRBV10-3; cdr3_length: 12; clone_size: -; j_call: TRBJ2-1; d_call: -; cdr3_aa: CAISSSGNEQFF; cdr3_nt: TGTGCCATCAGCTCGAGTGGCAATGAGCAGTTCTTC
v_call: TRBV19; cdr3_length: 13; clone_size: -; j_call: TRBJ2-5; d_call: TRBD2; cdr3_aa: CASTGDGRETQYF; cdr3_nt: TGTGCCAGTACTGGAGACGGGAGGGAGACCCAGTACTTC
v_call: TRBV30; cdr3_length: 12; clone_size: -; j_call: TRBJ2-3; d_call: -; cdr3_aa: CAWSAGADTQYF; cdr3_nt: TGTGCCTGGAGTGCGGGAGCAGATACGCAGTATTTT
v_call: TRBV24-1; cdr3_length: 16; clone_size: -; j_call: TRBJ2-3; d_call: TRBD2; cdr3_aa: CATSERGLAGTDTQYF; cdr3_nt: TGTGCCACCAGTGAACGGGGACTAGCGGGGACAGATACGCAGTATTTT
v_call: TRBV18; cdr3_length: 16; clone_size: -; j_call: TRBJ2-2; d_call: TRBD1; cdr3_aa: CASSAVGQTNTGELFF; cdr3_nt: TGTGCCAGCTCAGCTGTGGGACAGACGAACACCGGGGAGCTGTTTTTT
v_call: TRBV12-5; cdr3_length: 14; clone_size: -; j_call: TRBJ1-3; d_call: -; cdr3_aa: CASGSGETGNTIYF; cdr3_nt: TGTGCTAGTGGTTCCGGAGAGACCGGAAACACCATATATTTT
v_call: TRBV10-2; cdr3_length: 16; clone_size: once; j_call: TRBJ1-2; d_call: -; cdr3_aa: CASSEFNREFVYGYTF; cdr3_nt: TGCGCCAGCAGTGAGTTCAACAGGGAGTTTGTCTATGGCTACACCTTC
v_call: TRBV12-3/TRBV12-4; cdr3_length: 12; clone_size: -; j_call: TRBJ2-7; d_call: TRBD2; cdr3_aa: CASSFTREGLMF; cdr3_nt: TGTGCCAGCAGTTTTACGCGGGAGGGCCTCATGTTC
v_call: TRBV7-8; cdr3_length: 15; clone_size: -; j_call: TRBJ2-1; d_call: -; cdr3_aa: CASSLRGPTYNEQFF; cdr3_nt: TGTGCCAGCAGCTTGCGCGGTCCGACCTACAATGAGCAGTTCTTC
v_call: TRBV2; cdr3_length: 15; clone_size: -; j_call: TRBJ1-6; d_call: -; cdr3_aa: CASSERQGGNSPLHF; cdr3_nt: TGTGCCAGCAGTGAAAGGCAGGGTGGTAATTCACCCCTCCACTTT
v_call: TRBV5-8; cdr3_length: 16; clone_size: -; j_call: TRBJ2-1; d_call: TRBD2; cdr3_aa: CASSLGLAGPLNEQFF; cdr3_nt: TGTGCCAGCAGCTTGGGGCTAGCGGGACCCCTCAATGAGCAGTTCTTC
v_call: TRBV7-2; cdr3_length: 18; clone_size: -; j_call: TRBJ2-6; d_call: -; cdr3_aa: CASSLRVAASSGANVLTF; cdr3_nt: TGTGCCAGCAGCTTAAGGGTAGCGGCGAGCTCTGGGGCCAACGTCCTGACTTTC
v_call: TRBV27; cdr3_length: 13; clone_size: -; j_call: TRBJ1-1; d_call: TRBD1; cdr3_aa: CASSDRGYTEAFF; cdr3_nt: TGTGCCAGCAGTGACAGGGGGTACACTGAAGCTTTCTTT
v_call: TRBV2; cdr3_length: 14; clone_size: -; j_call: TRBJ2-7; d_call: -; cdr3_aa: CASRGPSNSGKQYF; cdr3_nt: TGTGCCAGCAGAGGCCCCTCGAACAGTGGAAAGCAGTACTTC
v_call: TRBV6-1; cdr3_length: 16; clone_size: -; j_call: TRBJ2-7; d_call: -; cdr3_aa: CASSEGTAIGLGEQYF; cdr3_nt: TGTGCCAGCAGTGAAGGGACAGCGATTGGTTTGGGTGAGCAGTACTTC
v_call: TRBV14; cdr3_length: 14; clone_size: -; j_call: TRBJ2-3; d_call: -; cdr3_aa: CASSQDSTTDTQYF; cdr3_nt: TGTGCCAGCAGCCAAGACAGTACCACAGATACGCAGTATTTT
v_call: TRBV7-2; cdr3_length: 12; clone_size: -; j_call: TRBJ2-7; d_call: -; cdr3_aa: CASSRLGLEQYF; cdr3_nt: TGTGCCAGCAGCCGACTGGGTCTCGAGCAGTACTTC
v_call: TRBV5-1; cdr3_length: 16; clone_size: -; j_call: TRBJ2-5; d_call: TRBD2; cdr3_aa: CASIDASGRNKETQYF; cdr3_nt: TGCGCCAGCATTGACGCTAGCGGGAGGAACAAAGAGACCCAGTACTTC
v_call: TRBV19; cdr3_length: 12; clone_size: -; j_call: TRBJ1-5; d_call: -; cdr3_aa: CASSFINQPQHF; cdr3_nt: TGTGCCAGTAGTTTTATCAATCAGCCCCAGCATTTT
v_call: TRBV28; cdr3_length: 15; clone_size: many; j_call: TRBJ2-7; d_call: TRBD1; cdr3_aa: CASSGPGQGYYEQYF; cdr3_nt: TGTGCCAGCAGTGGGCCGGGACAGGGTTACTACGAGCAGTACTTC
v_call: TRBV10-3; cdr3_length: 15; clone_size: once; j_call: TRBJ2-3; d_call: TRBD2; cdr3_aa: CAISEPGLAADTQYF; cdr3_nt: TGTGCCATCAGTGAGCCCGGACTAGCGGCGGATACGCAGTATTTT